The 29 T cell receptor beta chains below come from one sample, sequenced in a study of blood T cell repertoires in COVID-19. Generated by immunoSEQ multiplex PCR, the TCRdb table keeps only in-frame clones and is missing some. The repertoire holds 350,000 to 450,000 clones, with roughly 91% as singletons. Sequencing used PBMCs or T cells enriched from blood (not recorded which). These TCRs come from a woman in her twenties or thirties who had recovered from COVID-19.

This chain uses TRBV7-9 with TRBJ1-2; 8 bases agree with TRBD1. This CDR3 comprises 14 residues. With V trimmed by 4 bases and J by 2 bases, 3 bases remained unmatched. Germline-derived CDR1 and CDR2 are SEHNR and FQNEAQ (reference sequence). The chain's CDR3 is CASSWGQANYGYTF. The CDR3 DNA follows: TGTGCCAGCAGCTGGGGACAGGCCAACTATGGCTACACCTTC.

This chain's CDR3 is CASSARSPTPQPQHF. CDR3 in DNA: TGTGCCAGCAGCGCTCGGAGCCCGACCCCTCAGCCCCAGCATTTT. The J gene is TRBJ1-5, the V gene TRBV7-8; D gene ambiguous. Germline assignment: CDR1 SGHVS and CDR2 FQNEAQ. This CDR3 is 15 amino acids long. V lost 5 bases to trimming and J lost 6 bases, with 17 bases between them. The complete variable domain, with remaining parts taken from reference TRBV7-8 and TRBJ1-5, reads GAGVSQSPRYKVAKRGQDVALRCDPISGHVSLFWYQQALGQGPEFLTYFQNEAQLDKSGLPSDRFFAERPEGSVSTLKIQRTQQEDSAVYLCASSARSPTPQPQHFGDGTRLSIL.

J is TRBJ1-4 and V is TRBV7-5; the table names TRBD1, a call not compared with the DNA. TRBV7-5 is described as a pseudogene. The CDR3 loop spans 17 amino acids. CDR3 DNA sequence: TGTGCCAGAAGCTTAGTGAATCCGGGACAGTGTAATGAAAAACTGTTTTTT. Protein product: CARSLVNPGQCNEKLFF.

The chain joins TRBV7-2 to TRBJ1-1, with D possibly being TRBD1 (5 bases). Germline V gene lookup returns CDR1 SGHTA and CDR2 FQGNSA. The CDR3 sequence is 18 residues long. V gave up 1 base and J gave up 1 base, with 19 bases separating them. In DNA form, the CDR3 reads TGTGCCAGCAGCTTAGTACCGGGCCCTGGGGCCGGGAACACTGAAGCTTTCTTT. Residues: CASSLVPGPGAGNTEAFF.

The rearrangement joins TRBV28 to TRBJ2-3, with D possibly matching TRBD2 (5 bases). The CDR3 covers 13 residues. The V end was cut by 7 bases, the J end by 0 bases, with 8 bases between. Germline lookup yields CDR1 MDHEN and CDR2 SYDVKM. CDR3 bases: TGTGCCAGCAACGGGGAGAGCACAGATACGCAGTATTTT. Residues: CASNGESTDTQYF.

The chain couples TRBV3-1 (or the pseudogene TRBV3-2) to TRBJ1-6; tentatively, D is TRBD1 (5 bases). The ends were cut back, 5 bases at V and 7 bases at J, with 12 bases in the middle. Germline CDR1 is LGHDT and CDR2 is YNNKEL (reference sequence). This CDR3 has 14 amino acids. The CDR3 protein is CASSFRVGNSPLHF. CDR3 in DNA: TGTGCCAGCAGCTTCAGGGTGGGGAATTCACCCCTCCACTTT.

The gene calls are TRBV28 and TRBJ1-1, with D possibly being TRBD1 (6 bases). Trimming stripped 1 base from V and 4 bases from J, with 13 bases between. Germline loops: CDR1 MDHEN, CDR2 SYDVKM. The CDR3 consists of 15 residues. CDR3 bases: TGTGCCAGCAGTTTATTGGCCAGGGGTGGCACTGAAGCTTTCTTT. Encoded protein: CASSLLARGGTEAFF.

The chain has TRBV10-2 and TRBJ1-2; D might be TRBD1 (6 bases). Germline V CDR1 and CDR2: WSHSY, SAAADI. V was clipped by 6 bases and J by 4 bases, with 9 bases between them. There are 12 residues in the CDR3. The CDR3 DNA follows: TGCGCCAGCAGACAGGGTGGCTATGGCTACACCTTC. Translation: CASRQGGYGYTF.

The V and J genes are TRBV12-5 and TRBJ1-1; D unclear. V was cut by 7 bases and J by 3 bases, with 9 bases left in between. The CDR3 has 12 amino acids. Per germline, CDR1 LGHNT and CDR2 FRNRAP. The CDR3 loop reads CASEARHTEAFF. The CDR3 DNA is TGTGCTAGTGAAGCGAGGCACACTGAAGCTTTCTTT.

The chain links TRBV27 to TRBJ2-7; D may be TRBD1 (6 bases). V was shortened by 9 bases and J by 2 bases, with 17 bases between the two germline ends. Per germline, CDR1 MNHEY and CDR2 SMNVEV (reference sequence). This CDR3 is built from 14 residues. The CDR3 loop is CARDAGDRPYEQYF. CDR3 DNA: TGTGCCAGGGACGCAGGGGATAGACCCTACGAGCAGTACTTC.

The rearrangement links TRBV11-2 to TRBJ1-2, with D possibly matching TRBD1 (5 bases). Trimming cost V 3 bases and J 4 bases, with 15 bases left between them. The CDR3 runs 15 residues. Looked up from germline, CDR1 is SGHAT and CDR2 is FQNNGV. CDR3 in DNA: TGTGCCAGCAGCTTCTCAGGGATAGAAACCTATGGCTACACCTTC. Encoded protein: CASSFSGIETYGYTF. Together with reference TRBV11-2 and TRBJ1-2, the CDR3 gives the full variable domain: EAGVAQSPRYKIIEKRQSVAFWCNPISGHATLYWYQQILGQGPKLLIQFQNNGVVDDSQLPKDRFSAERLKGVDSTLKIQPAKLEDSAVYLCASSFSGIETYGYTFGSGTRLTVV.

The J gene is TRBJ2-7, the V gene TRBV19; 10 bases are shared with TRBD2. The germline V gene encodes CDR1 LNHDA and CDR2 SQIVND (reference sequence). The CDR3 runs to 17 residues. The V gene end was trimmed by 3 bases and the J gene end by 0 bases; junction bases not matched to a gene: 8. CDR3 loop: CASSITASGSLSYEQYF. The CDR3 DNA is TGTGCCAGTAGTATTACTGCTAGCGGGAGCCTCTCCTACGAGCAGTACTTC.

V and J are TRBV5-1 and TRBJ1-4, with D possibly matching TRBD1 (5 bases). Per the germline V gene, CDR1 is SGHRS and CDR2 is YFSETQ. V was trimmed by 2 bases and J by 7 bases, leaving 12 bases between them. This CDR3 is built from 14 residues. CDR3 region: CASSFDRGGEKLFF. Here the CDR3 DNA reads TGCGCCAGCAGCTTTGATAGGGGTGGTGAAAAACTGTTTTTT.

This sequence joins TRBV7-9 and TRBJ1-2; 7 bases are a match to TRBD1. This CDR3 contains 13 residues. Germline CDR1 reads SEHNR; CDR2 reads FQNEAQ (reference sequence). V trimming: 7 bases; J trimming: 3 bases; junction bases outside the gene matches: 5. The CDR3 DNA is TGTGCCAGCACGGGACAGAACGACTATGGCTACACCTTC. Amino acid sequence: CASTGQNDYGYTF.

In its sample, this clone was seen once. This chain links TRBV20-1 with TRBJ1-1; D ambiguous. The CDR3 loop spans 11 amino acids. V was pared by 5 bases and J by 10 bases, with 14 bases between. Germline lookup yields CDR1 DFQATT and CDR2 SNEGSKA (reference sequence). CDR3 residues: CSAQRTDSAFF. DNA of the CDR3: TGCAGTGCTCAACGGACGGACTCAGCTTTCTTT.

This rearrangement joins TRBV12-5 to TRBJ1-1, with D possibly matching TRBD1 (6 bases). The CDR3 has 13 amino acids. Trimming cost V 2 bases and J 11 bases, with 15 bases left between them. Germline V lookup: CDR1 LGHNT, CDR2 FRNRAP. CDR3 sequence (DNA): TGTGCTAGTGGTTTGCCCCTTACAGGGTCTGCTTTCTTT. Encoded protein: CASGLPLTGSAFF.

This clone was seen more than once but under ten times. The rearrangement uses TRBV7-9 and TRBJ1-1; TRBD1 matches at 11 bases. This CDR3 region has 15 residues. Germline-derived CDR1 and CDR2 are SEHNR and FQNEAQ (reference sequence). The junction had 3 bases not matched to a gene; V was cut back by 3 bases and J by 3 bases. CDR3 bases: TGTGCCAGCAGCTTGGGACAGGGGGGATACACTGAAGCTTTCTTT. The encoded protein is CASSLGQGGYTEAFF.

This clone was found once. The chain couples TRBV29-1 to TRBJ1-2, with D tentatively TRBD1 (6 bases). This CDR3 is built from 13 residues. Trimming took 4 bases from V and 8 from J, leaving 17 bases between them. Germline CDR1 reads SQVTM; CDR2 reads ANQGSEA. The CDR3 bases are TGCAGCGTTGGGGACAACGGCCCAGGCGGCTACACCTTC. Protein: CSVGDNGPGGYTF.

This chain connects TRBV20-1 to TRBJ1-1; possible D gene TRBD1, 5 bases. Germline CDR1 and CDR2: DFQATT and SNEGSKA (reference sequence). Trimming removed 4 bases at V and 8 bases at J, with 8 bases between. The CDR3 length is 10 residues. The CDR3 DNA reads TGCAGTGCTACGGCAGGGGAAGCTTTCTTT. It is translated as CSATAGEAFF.

The chain has TRBV19 and TRBJ1-2; D is ambiguous. The germline V gene has CDR1 LNHDA and CDR2 SQIVND (reference sequence). Trimming removed 4 bases at V and 4 bases at J, with 13 bases between. The CDR3 covers 14 residues. This chain's CDR3 is CASSTRGSSYGYTF. DNA for the CDR3: TGTGCCAGTAGTACCCGGGGTTCTAGCTATGGCTACACCTTC.

The J gene is TRBJ1-2, the V gene TRBV30, with 8 bases fitting TRBD1. Germline-derived CDR1 and CDR2 are GTSNPN and SVGIG (reference sequence). This CDR3 is 14 amino acids long. V dropped 5 bases and J dropped 2; count of bases not matched to a gene: 7. The CDR3 bases are TGTGCCTGGGGACAGGGAATATTGAACTATGGCTACACCTTC. Amino acid sequence: CAWGQGILNYGYTF. Filled out from reference TRBV30 and TRBJ1-2, the complete variable domain reads SQTIHQWPATLVQPVGSPLSLECTVEGTSNPNLYWYRQAAGRGLQLLFYSVGIGQISSEVPQNLSASRPQDRQFILSSKKLLLSDSGFYLCAWGQGILNYGYTFGSGTRLTVV.

With regard to this clone: The junction departs from germline at one end; a sequencing error may be responsible. This chain links TRBV7-7 with TRBJ2-2, with 10 bases identical to TRBD2. The CDR3 spans 15 residues. Looked up from germline, CDR1 is SSHAT and CDR2 is FNYEAQ (reference sequence). Written as DNA, the CDR3 is TGTGCTAGCAGGGCCGGACTAGCGGACACCGGGGAGCTGTTTTTT. This codes for CASRAGLADTGELFF.

The V call is TRBV7-9, the J call TRBJ2-1; 12 bases are a match to TRBD2. From germline, CDR1 is SEHNR and CDR2 FQNEAQ (reference sequence). The CDR3 loop spans 15 amino acids. V shed 5 bases, J shed 15 bases, and the junction held 14 bases outside the gene matches. The CDR3 is CASSRPRLAGEARFF. The CDR3 DNA reads as TGTGCCAGCAGCCGGCCCCGACTAGCGGGGGAGGCGCGGTTCTTC.

The J gene is TRBJ2-7, the V gene TRBV7-9, with 8 bases aligning to TRBD2. The CDR3 length is 14 residues. J was trimmed by 0 bases and V by 5 bases; bases with no gene match: 3. CDR1 and CDR2 (germline): SEHNR, FQNEAQ (reference sequence). The CDR3 reads CASSVSGVSYEQYF. The CDR3 coding sequence is TGTGCCAGCAGCGTTAGCGGGGTCTCCTACGAGCAGTACTTC.

The chain joins TRBV5-1 to TRBJ2-3; the match to TRBD2 covers 7 bases. CDR3 length: 15 residues. Germline CDR1 and CDR2: SGHRS and YFSETQ. V dropped 4 bases and J dropped 5; count of bases not matched to a gene: 10. CDR3 coding DNA: TGCGCCAGCAGCCTGGATACTAGCGCAGTAGATACGCAGTATTTT. This translates into CASSLDTSAVDTQYF.

The chain uses TRBV9 and TRBJ1-4; 10 bases align to TRBD1. The CDR3 is made up of 15 amino acids. Trimming took 4 bases from V and 4 from J; bases not matched to a gene: 4. The germline V gene has CDR1 SGDLS and CDR2 YYNGEE. DNA for the CDR3: TGTGCCAGCAGCTCACGGGACAGGGGTAATGAAAAACTGTTTTTT. It codes for CASSSRDRGNEKLFF.

This clone was found once. The chain recombines TRBV27 with TRBJ1-5, with 11 positions matching TRBD1. CDR1 MNHEY and CDR2 SMNVEV come from the germline V gene (reference sequence). The CDR3 is made up of 15 amino acids. The ends lost 7 bases at V and 4 bases at J; junction bases unmatched: 6. This chain's CDR3 is CASNPGQGVNQPQHF. CDR3 nucleotides: TGTGCCAGCAATCCGGGACAGGGGGTAAATCAGCCCCAGCATTTT.

This rearrangement joins TRBV7-6 to TRBJ2-3, with 9 bases that match TRBD1. CDR3 length: 15 residues. Per the germline V gene, CDR1 is SGHVS and CDR2 is FNYEAQ. J lost 3 bases, V lost 4 bases, and 5 bases had no gene match. CDR3 sequence (DNA): TGTGCCAGCAGCTCGGAGGGACAGGGTACAGATACGCAGTATTTT. The encoded protein is CASSSEGQGTDTQYF.

The chain employs TRBV4-1 and TRBJ2-2; 13 bases line up with TRBD2. The CDR3 sequence is 15 residues long. The J segment lost 5 bases and the V segment lost 6 bases, leaving 3 bases of the junction unmatched. Germline V gene lookup returns CDR1 MGHRA and CDR2 YSYEKL. DNA of the CDR3: TGCGCCAGCAGTCAGGGACTAGCGGGAACCGGGGAGCTGTTTTTT. This translates into CASSQGLAGTGELFF.